The clone carrying this T cell receptor beta chain was detected a few times. This entry is derived from a study of T-cell reconstitution after alpha-beta-depleted transplantation in children. This sample's TCRbeta library carried unique molecular identifier barcodes. In TCRdb, the PCR reads were re-called with MiXCR into one record per CDR3 protein. The table records about 640,000 distinct CDR3 sequences, 10% to 15% of them present only once. Germline assignment: CDR1 LNHNV and CDR2 YYDKDF (reference sequence). The CDR3 is made up of 13 amino acids. V was cut by 11 bases and J by 0 bases, with 11 bases left in between.

The V and J genes are TRBV15 and TRBJ2-1; D is perhaps TRBD2 (5 bases). The starting material was PBMCs, mostly from graft donor cells, obtained 360 days after TCRalphabeta/CD19-depleted stem cell transplant. This clonotype originated in a male patient younger than 18 who had a stem cell transplant for acute myeloid leukemia, so the T cells may come from the graft donor. The CDR3 loop reads CAARGLSYNEQFF. For the CDR3, the DNA is TGTGCCGCTAGAGGACTCTCCTACAATGAGCAGTTCTTC.